This TCR beta chain was retrieved from a study of blood T cell repertoires in COVID-19. Looking at the study overall: Samples of COVID-19 (acute and convalescent) were obtained from the United States, Italy and Spain. Nucleic acid was either cDNA or gDNA, and it came from T cells, B-cell-depleted T cells, or PBMCs.

As to this clone: One end of the junction is discordant with germline, which a read error may explain.

This CDR3 region has 15 residues. Germline CDR1 reads SSHAT; CDR2 reads FNYEAQ (reference sequence). Original data processing: Amplified reference gene primers provided the basis for estimating nucleated cell counts. Generated by immunoSEQ multiplex PCR, the TCRdb table keeps only in-frame clones and is missing some. V and J calls and clone size come straight from that table; D and trimming were deduced from the DNA. The table shows 85,000 to 100,000 clones, with over 75% occurring only once. The receptor was derived from a man in his sixties with acute or convalescent COVID-19. This chain uses TRBV7-7 with TRBJ2-5; 8 bases are a match to TRBD1. The sequenced sample consisted of peripheral blood. In DNA form, the CDR3 reads TGTGCTAGCAGCTTAGGAGGACAGGGCCAAGAGACCCAGTACTTC. Protein product: CASSLGGQGQETQYF.